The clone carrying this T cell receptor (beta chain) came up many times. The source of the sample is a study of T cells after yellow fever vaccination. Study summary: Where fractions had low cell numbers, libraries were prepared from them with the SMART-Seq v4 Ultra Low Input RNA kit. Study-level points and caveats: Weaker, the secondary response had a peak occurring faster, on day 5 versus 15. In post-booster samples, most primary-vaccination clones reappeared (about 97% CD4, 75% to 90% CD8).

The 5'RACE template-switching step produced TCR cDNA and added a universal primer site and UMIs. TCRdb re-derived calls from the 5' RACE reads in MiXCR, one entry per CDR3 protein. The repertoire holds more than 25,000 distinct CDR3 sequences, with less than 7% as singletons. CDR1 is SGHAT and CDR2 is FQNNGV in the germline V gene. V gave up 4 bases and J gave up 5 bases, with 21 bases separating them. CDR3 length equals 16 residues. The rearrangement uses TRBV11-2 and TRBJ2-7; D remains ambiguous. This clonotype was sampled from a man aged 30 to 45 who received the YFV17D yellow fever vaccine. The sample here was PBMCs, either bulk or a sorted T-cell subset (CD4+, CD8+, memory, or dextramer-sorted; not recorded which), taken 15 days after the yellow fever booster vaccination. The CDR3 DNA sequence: TGTGCCAGCAGCTACCGACCGGGTGATCGGTTCAACGAGCAGTACTTC. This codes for CASSYRPGDRFNEQYF. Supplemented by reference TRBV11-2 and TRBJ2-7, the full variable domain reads EAGVAQSPRYKIIEKRQSVAFWCNPISGHATLYWYQQILGQGPKLLIQFQNNGVVDDSQLPKDRFSAERLKGVDSTLKIQPAKLEDSAVYLCASSYRPGDRFNEQYFGPGTRLTVT.